The source of this T cell receptor (beta chain) is a study of blood T cell repertoires in COVID-19. The CDR3 spans 14 residues. Trimming cost V 1 base and J 5 bases, with 11 bases left between them. CDR1 is LGHNA, CDR2 YSLEER, per germline. Some clones are missing from TCRdb's copy, which holds only in-frame ones; the method was immunoSEQ multiplex PCR. The sample has 200,000 to 300,000 clones, roughly four fifths seen once. About this clone itself: Other DNA sequences of this sample code for an identical CDR3.

Sequencing input: peripheral blood. The TCR was taken from a woman between 55 and 75 years old with active or convalescent COVID-19. The chain is built from TRBV4-3 and TRBJ2-5; D gene unclear. CDR3 DNA sequence: TGCGCCAGCAGCCAAGGACTTGCCCAGGAGACCCAGTACTTC. Translation gives CASSQGLAQETQYF.